The 3 T cell receptor beta chains presented below share a single source sample, sequenced in a study of blood T cell repertoires in COVID-19. Profiled with immunoSEQ multiplex PCR; TCRdb holds only in-frame clones, not every one. The data hold 250,000 to 300,000 clones, with approximately 88% observed a single time. The sequenced material came from peripheral blood. These receptors all stem from a middle-aged woman who had recovered from COVID-19.

This chain's CDR3 is CASRPSGLAGVNEQYF. For the CDR3, the DNA is TGTGCCAGCAGGCCTTCGGGACTAGCGGGAGTTAACGAGCAGTACTTC. The rearrangement joins TRBV7-3 to TRBJ2-7, with 14 bases fitting TRBD2. This CDR3 contains 16 residues. Germline V gene data show CDR1 as SGHTA and CDR2 as FQGTGA. The ends lost 6 bases at V and 5 bases at J; junction bases unmatched: 9.

This clone was seen more than once but under ten times. The chain joins TRBV28 to TRBJ2-1; 10 bases align to TRBD2. This CDR3 region has 14 residues. Trimming took 6 bases from V and 5 from J; bases not matched to a gene: 4. CDR1 and CDR2 (germline): MDHEN, SYDVKM. This CDR3 reads CASRGLAEHNEQFF. CDR3 sequence (DNA): TGTGCCAGCAGAGGACTAGCGGAGCACAATGAGCAGTTCTTC.

The rearrangement uses TRBV27 and TRBJ1-3; 10 nucleotides align to TRBD1. Germline V gene data show CDR1 as MNHEY and CDR2 as SMNVEV (reference sequence). The length of the CDR3 is 14 residues. J gave up 9 bases and V 4 bases, and 6 bases lay outside the gene matches. In DNA, the CDR3 is TGTGCCAGCAGTTCAGACAGGGGGCTTTCCACCATATATTTT. Translated: CASSSDRGLSTIYF.